This passage covers 31 T cell receptor beta chains from one sample sequenced in a study of T cells in localized non-small cell lung cancer. The data were produced by immunoSEQ multiplex PCR, yet TCRdb's version contains in-frame clones alone and is incomplete. Of roughly 50,000 clones in the sample, about four fifths were seen once. The sample in question was peripheral blood, obtained before any cancer treatment. The receptor source for this set is a female donor at least 60 years old with stage II squamous cell lung carcinoma.

V and J are TRBV9 and TRBJ1-3; the D is unclear. Germline CDR1 and CDR2: SGDLS and YYNGEE. The ends were cut back, 0 bases at V and 0 bases at J, with 7 bases in the middle. This CDR3 comprises 15 residues. This CDR3 is CASSVGIPSGNTIYF. In DNA form, the CDR3 reads TGTGCCAGCAGCGTAGGGATACCCTCTGGAAACACCATATATTTT.

The V and J genes are TRBV19 and TRBJ1-2, with D perhaps TRBD1 (5 bases). This CDR3 contains 15 residues. The germline V and J ends were trimmed by 5 bases and 7 bases, with 20 bases remaining between them. Germline V gene lookup returns CDR1 LNHDA and CDR2 SQIVND (reference sequence). The CDR3 DNA follows: TGTGCCAGTAGTCCCCTCCCCGGGGCGAAAATTGGCTACACCTTC. Its translation is CASSPLPGAKIGYTF.

This clone was counted once. The chain recombines TRBV5-1 with TRBJ1-2, with TRBD1 matching 8 bases. CDR3 size: 17 residues. Germline V gives CDR1 SGHRS, CDR2 YFSETQ. With 6 bases clipped from V and 2 bases from J, the junction kept 15 bases outside the gene matches. The CDR3 sequence: CASTQQGRTGPNYGYTF. Here the CDR3 DNA reads TGCGCCAGCACCCAACAAGGAAGGACAGGGCCGAACTATGGCTACACCTTC.

This chain links TRBV12-5 with TRBJ2-7; D is possibly TRBD2 (8 bases). CDR3 length: 15 residues. CDR1 is LGHNT and CDR2 is FRNRAP in the germline V gene. Between the trimmed V and J ends, which lost 0 bases and 4 bases, there was a span of 13 bases. The CDR3 bases are TGTGCTAGTGGTTTGGTAGGGGGCGGGAGGTACGAGCAGTACTTC. Residues: CASGLVGGGRYEQYF.

J is TRBJ2-2 and V is TRBV11-2; 7 bases line up with TRBD1. The germline gives CDR1 SGHAT, CDR2 FQNNGV. Trimming cost V 2 bases and J 3 bases; bases outside gene matches: 0. The CDR3 is 14 residues long. CDR3 residues: CASSLQGDTGELFF. In nucleotides, the CDR3 is TGTGCCAGCAGCTTACAGGGGGACACCGGGGAGCTGTTTTTT.

The V and J genes are TRBV4-1 and TRBJ1-6, with D unclear. This CDR3 spans 15 amino acids. With 4 bases removed from V and 0 bases from J, the gap between germline ends came to 7 bases. Looked up from germline, CDR1 is MGHRA and CDR2 is YSYEKL. In DNA, the CDR3 is TGCGCCAGCAGCCGAGAGAGCTCCTATAATTCACCCCTCCACTTT. Translated, it gives CASSRESSYNSPLHF.

J is TRBJ2-5 and V is TRBV7-8, with 7 bases matching TRBD1. Looked up from germline, CDR1 is SGHVS and CDR2 is FQNEAQ. The CDR3 loop spans 14 amino acids. The V and J ends lost 6 bases and 5 bases, in that order; junction bases with no gene match: 9. For the CDR3, the DNA is TGTGCCAGCAGGCGACAGGGCGCCTGGGAGACCCAGTACTTC. It yields the protein CASRRQGAWETQYF.

The rearrangement uses TRBV19 and TRBJ1-3; D gene uncertain. V lost 3 bases to trimming and J lost 0 bases, with 9 bases between them. The CDR3 is 15 amino acids. From germline, CDR1 is LNHDA and CDR2 SQIVND (reference sequence). CDR3 in amino acids: CASSISAISGNTIYF. In DNA form, the CDR3 reads TGTGCCAGTAGTATCTCGGCGATCTCTGGAAACACCATATATTTT.

This clone was seen only a few times. The chain has TRBV11-3 and TRBJ2-7; 9 nucleotides align to TRBD1. CDR1 and CDR2 from the germline V gene are SGHNT and YENEEA. V trimming: 4 bases; J trimming: 7 bases; junction bases outside the gene matches: 8. The CDR3 is 14 residues long. CDR3 amino acids: CASSSGTGNGEQYF. As DNA, the CDR3 is TGTGCCAGCAGCTCCGGGACAGGGAACGGGGAGCAGTACTTC.

The rearrangement links TRBV6-1 to TRBJ1-4, with D unresolved. Germline V gene data show CDR1 as MNHNS and CDR2 as SASEGT. This CDR3 contains 14 residues. The germline V and J ends were trimmed by 6 bases and 7 bases, with 15 bases remaining between them. The CDR3: CASSGVWVGEKLFF. CDR3 DNA: TGTGCCAGCAGCGGGGTCTGGGTGGGTGAAAAACTGTTTTTT.

The rearrangement links TRBV30 to TRBJ2-3; D uncertain. In germline, CDR1 is GTSNPN, CDR2 SVGIG (reference sequence). This CDR3 has 12 residues. The V gene lost 3 bases and the J gene lost 2 bases, with 6 bases spanning the gap. The CDR3 DNA follows: TGTGCCTGGAGCCCAGACACAGATACGCAGTATTTT. It specifies CAWSPDTDTQYF. The variable domain in full, completed from reference TRBV30 and TRBJ2-3, reads SQTIHQWPATLVQPVGSPLSLECTVEGTSNPNLYWYRQAAGRGLQLLFYSVGIGQISSEVPQNLSASRPQDRQFILSSKKLLLSDSGFYLCAWSPDTDTQYFGPGTRLTVL.

The chain links TRBV18 to TRBJ2-7; 10 bases are shared with TRBD1. Germline lookup yields CDR1 KGHSH and CDR2 LQKENI. The CDR3 covers 16 residues. V was pared by 0 bases and J by 2 bases, with 4 bases of the junction left unmatched. CDR3 sequence: CASSPPGTGAPYEQYF. The CDR3 bases are TGTGCCAGCTCACCACCTGGGACAGGGGCACCCTACGAGCAGTACTTC.

This chain uses TRBV6-5 with TRBJ1-1, with D perhaps matching TRBD1 (6 bases). The CDR3 extends over 12 amino acids. Germline assignment: CDR1 MNHEY and CDR2 SVGAGI. Trimming removed 4 bases from V and 8 bases from J, with 11 bases in between. CDR3 sequence reads: CASSSQTGEAFF. The CDR3 nucleotides read TGTGCCAGCAGTTCCCAAACAGGGGAAGCTTTCTTT.

This clone is labeled as medium-sized. The same CDR3 arises from other DNA sequences in this sample as well. The chain couples TRBV2 to TRBJ1-2; D is ambiguous. The CDR3 is 12 residues long. Germline CDR1 is SNHLY and CDR2 is FYNNEI. Deletions cut 4 bases from V and 6 bases from J, with 9 bases between. CDR3 residues: CASSARGNGYTF. CDR3 bases: TGTGCCAGCAGTGCACGAGGGAATGGCTACACCTTC.

V gene TRBV27 combines with J gene TRBJ1-2; D may be TRBD1 (6 bases). This CDR3 has 14 amino acids. Deletions cut 4 bases from V and 5 bases from J, with 14 bases between. The germline CDR1 and CDR2 sequences are MNHEY and SMNVEV (reference sequence). CDR3 sequence (DNA): TGTGCCAGCAGTTCCTCCGGGACACAGTATGGCTACACCTTC. Amino acids: CASSSSGTQYGYTF.

V and J are TRBV7-2 and TRBJ2-3; 15 bases agree with TRBD2. The CDR3 totals 17 residues. The germline gives CDR1 SGHTA, CDR2 FQGNSA. Trimming removed 6 bases from V and 2 bases from J; junction bases left unmatched: 6. CDR3 protein: CASSHRTSGGATDTQYF. The CDR3 DNA reads as TGTGCCAGCAGTCATCGGACTAGCGGGGGGGCCACAGATACGCAGTATTTT.

This clone was observed a single time. The chain joins TRBV5-6 to TRBJ1-2; no definite D call. V was clipped by 2 bases and J by 5 bases, with 10 bases between them. This CDR3 spans 13 amino acids. CDR1 and CDR2 (germline): SGHDT, YYEEEE. This CDR3 is CASSFSRTYGYTF. CDR3 coding DNA: TGTGCCAGCAGCTTTAGCCGGACGTATGGCTACACCTTC.

The chain employs TRBV9 and TRBJ1-6; D unresolved. Trimming cost V 3 bases and J 0 bases, with 10 bases left between them. From germline, CDR1 is SGDLS and CDR2 YYNGEE. The length of the CDR3 is 16 residues. The DNA for the CDR3 is TGTGCCAGCAGCGAAGGTCCCAGCTCCTATAATTCACCCCTCCACTTT. Translated, it gives CASSEGPSSYNSPLHF.

The gene calls are TRBV2 and TRBJ2-5, with 10 bases identical to TRBD2. J lost 4 bases, V lost 7 bases, and 9 bases had no gene match. This CDR3 is built from 15 residues. Germline V gene sequence: CDR1 SNHLY, CDR2 FYNNEI. CDR3 protein: CASKFLAGERETQYF. DNA of the CDR3: TGTGCCAGCAAATTCCTAGCGGGGGAACGAGAGACCCAGTACTTC. The whole variable domain, filled in from reference TRBV2 and TRBJ2-5, reads EPEVTQTPSHQVTQMGQEVILRCVPISNHLYFYWYRQILGQKVEFLVSFYNNEISEKSEIFDDQFSVERPDGSNFTLKIRSTKLEDSAMYFCASKFLAGERETQYFGPGTRLLVL.

V and J are TRBV5-1 and TRBJ1-1; maybe TRBD1 (5 bases). The CDR3 covers 13 residues. V lost 3 bases, J lost 8 bases, and 14 bases lay in between. Germline CDR1 reads SGHRS; CDR2 reads YFSETQ. CDR3: CASSSTGVVEAFF. DNA for the CDR3: TGCGCCAGCAGCTCCACAGGAGTAGTGGAAGCTTTCTTT.

V gene TRBV19 combines with J gene TRBJ1-1; D uncertain. The CDR3 is 14 amino acids. Germline V gene data show CDR1 as LNHDA and CDR2 as SQIVND (reference sequence). V lost 7 bases and J 3 bases, leaving 15 bases between the germline ends. CDR3 region: CASTPQGWDTEAFF. In DNA form, the CDR3 reads TGTGCCAGTACCCCTCAAGGATGGGACACTGAAGCTTTCTTT. The variable domain in full, with the rest retrieved from reference TRBV19 and TRBJ1-1, is DGGITQSPKYLFRKEGQNVTLSCEQNLNHDAMYWYRQDPGQGLRLIYYSQIVNDFQKGDIAEGYSVSREKKESFPLTVTSAQKNPTAFYLCASTPQGWDTEAFFGQGTRLTVV.

V gene TRBV5-4 combines with J gene TRBJ2-1; D is undetermined. Trimming pared 1 base from V and 5 bases from J, leaving 13 bases between. CDR1 is SGHNT and CDR2 is YYREEE in the germline V gene (reference sequence). This CDR3 has 15 residues. CDR3 nucleotide sequence: TGTGCCAGCAGCTTGATGAATACTGCGGACAATGAGCAGTTCTTC. Its protein is CASSLMNTADNEQFF.

The chain uses TRBV10-3 and TRBJ2-3; D perhaps matches TRBD2 (5 bases). The V gene's germline CDR1 is ENHRY and CDR2 SYGVKD. V was pared by 8 bases and J by 7 bases, with 7 bases between. This CDR3 comprises 10 residues. The DNA for the CDR3 is TGTGCCATCGGGGAGAATACGCAGTATTTT. It is translated as CAIGENTQYF.

V and J are TRBV5-1 and TRBJ1-1; a possible D gene is TRBD1 (5 bases). The CDR3 covers 16 residues. V was cut by 3 bases and J by 0 bases, with 15 bases left in between. The germline gives CDR1 SGHRS, CDR2 YFSETQ. The CDR3 protein is CASSSPSGRLNTEAFF. The CDR3 DNA follows: TGCGCCAGCAGCTCCCCGTCGGGACGGTTGAACACTGAAGCTTTCTTT.

This clone has only one observation. The chain uses TRBV7-6 and TRBJ2-2; 8 nucleotides agree with TRBD1. This CDR3 is 16 amino acids long. J was trimmed by 5 bases and V by 1 base; bases with no gene match: 6. CDR1 SGHVS and CDR2 FNYEAQ come from the germline V gene. The CDR3 DNA sequence: TGTGCCAGCAGCTTAGACAGGGGGTTATATACCGGGGAGCTGTTTTTT. It codes for CASSLDRGLYTGELFF.

The chain has TRBV18 and TRBJ1-1, with D possibly TRBD1 on 6 matching bases. Germline CDR1 and CDR2: KGHSH and LQKENI. The CDR3 contains 13 residues. With 6 bases removed from V and 6 bases from J, the gap between germline ends came to 14 bases. CDR3 in amino acids: CASSSTGPAEAFF. The DNA of the CDR3 is TGTGCCAGCTCGTCAACAGGGCCAGCTGAAGCTTTCTTT.

Note on this clone: The junction departs from the called germline gene at one end, perhaps through a read error. This chain connects TRBV5-1 to TRBJ1-4, with a tentative D call TRBD1 (5 bases). The CDR3 length is 15 residues. The germline CDR1 and CDR2 sequences are SGHRS and YFSETQ. CDR3 in DNA: TGTGCCAGCAGCTTGGCCGAAGGGGCTGGGGAAAAACTGTTTTTT. Translation: CASSLAEGAGEKLFF. Using reference TRBV5-1 and TRBJ1-4 for the parts outside the CDR3, the full variable domain is KAGVTQTPRYLIKTRGQQVTLSCSPISGHRSVSWYQQTPGQGLQFLFEYFSETQRNKGNFPGRFSGRQFSNSRSEMNVSTLELGDSALYLCASSLAEGAGEKLFFGSGTQLSVL.

This clone came up a few times. The chain uses TRBV5-6 and TRBJ1-4; D unclear. CDR3 length equals 12 residues. Germline values: CDR1 SGHDT, CDR2 YYEEEE. Trimming removed 3 bases at V and 8 bases at J, with 8 bases between. The CDR3 loop is CASSSDGEKLFF. As DNA, the CDR3 is TGTGCCAGCAGCTCGGACGGAGAAAAACTGTTTTTT. The entire variable domain, with the rest obtained from reference TRBV5-6 and TRBJ1-4, is as follows: DAGVTQSPTHLIKTRGQQVTLRCSPKSGHDTVSWYQQALGQGPQFIFQYYEEEERQRGNFPDRFSGHQFPNYSSELNVNALLLGDSALYLCASSSDGEKLFFGSGTQLSVL.

The chain carries TRBV6-5 and TRBJ1-6; D is ambiguous. The V gene's germline CDR1 is MNHEY and CDR2 SVGAGI. The V gene lost 8 bases and the J gene lost 4 bases, with 15 bases spanning the gap. The CDR3 extends over 15 amino acids. CDR3: CASHTAKVYNSPLHF. CDR3 sequence (DNA): TGTGCCAGCCACACAGCCAAGGTTTATAATTCACCCCTCCACTTT.

This clone was seen a handful of times. This sequence joins TRBV19 and TRBJ2-3; D might be TRBD2 (5 bases). Germline V gives CDR1 LNHDA, CDR2 SQIVND (reference sequence). The CDR3 covers 13 residues. Deletions cut 7 bases from V and 4 bases from J, with 12 bases between. The CDR3 DNA follows: TGTGCCAGTATAGGAGAGGGCCCAGATACGCAGTATTTT. It translates to CASIGEGPDTQYF.

This clone has only a few counts. The chain joins TRBV11-2 to TRBJ1-1; D gene uncertain. The CDR3 runs to 14 residues. With 4 bases removed from V and 14 bases from J, the gap between germline ends came to 23 bases. Germline assignment: CDR1 SGHAT and CDR2 FQNNGV. CDR3 in DNA: TGTGCCAGCAGCTACTCCGCGGGCGCCGGGGTGATCTTCTTT. Translated, it gives CASSYSAGAGVIFF.